Below are 31 T cell receptor beta chains sequenced from a single sample in a study of control samples from healthy donors and cancer patients. TCRdb's copy holds only in-frame clones and misses some; the assay was immunoSEQ multiplex PCR. The repertoire holds around 150,000 clones, with 96% as singletons. Specimen: blood. The receptors originated from a woman in her 30s in good health.

The rearrangement joins TRBV7-9 to TRBJ2-2; 10 nucleotides align to TRBD2. Germline V gene lookup returns CDR1 SEHNR and CDR2 FQNEAQ (reference sequence). The CDR3 is made up of 18 amino acids. Trimming took 3 bases from V and 1 from J; bases not matched to a gene: 8. The CDR3 DNA reads TGTGCCAGCAGCTTTACTAGCGGGACTTTAAGGAACACCGGGGAGCTGTTTTTT. Its protein is CASSFTSGTLRNTGELFF.

The chain joins TRBV27 to TRBJ1-2; unclear D gene. This CDR3 spans 13 amino acids. Per germline, CDR1 MNHEY and CDR2 SMNVEV (reference sequence). V dropped 3 bases and J dropped 8 bases, with 13 bases sitting between them. The CDR3 region is CASSFRQAGGYTF. For the CDR3, the DNA is TGTGCCAGCAGTTTTAGGCAGGCGGGCGGCTACACCTTC.

The chain is built from TRBV30 and TRBJ1-2, with D uncertain. Germline V gene data show CDR1 as GTSNPN and CDR2 as SVGIG (reference sequence). Trimming removed 0 bases from V and 6 bases from J, with 11 bases in between. The CDR3 length is 13 residues. CDR3 in DNA: TGTGCCTGGAGTGTAAGGGCGGCGGATGGCTACACCTTC. This codes for CAWSVRAADGYTF.

Here the CDR3 reads CASSEPGGGGVTEAFF. CDR3 sequence (DNA): TGTGCCAGCAGTGAACCAGGGGGCGGAGGGGTTACTGAAGCTTTCTTT. V is TRBV6-1 and J is TRBJ1-1; 8 nucleotides agree with TRBD1. With 2 bases clipped from V and 5 bases from J, the junction kept 10 bases outside the gene matches. The CDR3 loop spans 16 amino acids. CDR1 MNHNS and CDR2 SASEGT come from the germline V gene.

This chain joins TRBV6-1 and TRBJ2-1; D is unresolved. The V end was cut by 3 bases, the J end by 7 bases, with 10 bases between. The CDR3 is 13 amino acids. In germline, CDR1 is MNHNS, CDR2 SASEGT. CDR3 coding DNA: TGTGCCAGCAGTGACACGGATCGAAATGAGCAGTTCTTC. Protein: CASSDTDRNEQFF.

V and J are TRBV2 and TRBJ2-5; 10 bases align to TRBD2. Looked up from germline, CDR1 is SNHLY and CDR2 is FYNNEI. The CDR3 sequence is 17 residues long. Unmatched junction bases numbered 5, after V lost 1 base and J lost 0 bases. The CDR3 DNA follows: TGTGCCAGCAGTGAAGTGCAACTAGCGGGACACCAAGAGACCCAGTACTTC. This encodes CASSEVQLAGHQETQYF.

V gene TRBV7-6 combines with J gene TRBJ2-7; the match to TRBD2 covers 8 bases. There are 13 residues in the CDR3. After removal of 5 bases from V and 3 bases from J, the junction contained 3 bases not matched to a gene. Germline CDR1 SGHVS, CDR2 FNYEAQ. CDR3 amino acids: CASSMGTSYEQYF. CDR3 bases: TGTGCCAGCAGCATGGGGACTAGCTACGAGCAGTACTTC. The full variable domain, in which reference TRBV7-6 and TRBJ2-7 provide the parts outside the CDR3, is GAGVSQSPRYKVTKRGQDVALRCDPISGHVSLYWYRQALGQGPEFLTYFNYEAQQDKSGLPNDRFSAERPEGSISTLTIQRTEQRDSAMYRCASSMGTSYEQYFGPGTRLTVT.

V gene TRBV2 combines with J gene TRBJ2-2; the match to TRBD2 covers 12 bases. The CDR3 covers 16 residues. Per germline, CDR1 SNHLY and CDR2 FYNNEI. Germline trimming cut 4 bases from V and 0 bases from J; bases unmatched to any gene: 0. CDR3 nucleotide sequence: TGTGCCAGCAGTGGACTAGCGGGAGCGAACACCGGGGAGCTGTTTTTT. Translated: CASSGLAGANTGELFF. The full variable domain, with the rest looked up from reference TRBV2 and TRBJ2-2, is EPEVTQTPSHQVTQMGQEVILRCVPISNHLYFYWYRQILGQKVEFLVSFYNNEISEKSEIFDDQFSVERPDGSNFTLKIRSTKLEDSAMYFCASSGLAGANTGELFFGEGSRLTVL.

This chain uses TRBV16 with TRBJ2-2; tentative D call: TRBD1 (6 bases). V was shortened by 1 base and J by 4 bases, with 16 bases between the two germline ends. The CDR3 is 17 residues long. Germline CDR1 is KGHSY and CDR2 is FQNENV. In nucleotides, the CDR3 is TGTGCCAGCAGCCAATTGACGGGGACAAACTCCACCGGGGAGCTGTTTTTT. Protein product: CASSQLTGTNSTGELFF.

The J gene is TRBJ2-3, the V gene TRBV5-1, with D perhaps TRBD1 or TRBD2 (5 bases each). The CDR3 has 16 residues. Trimming cost V 0 bases and J 0 bases, with 11 bases left between them. Per the germline V gene, CDR1 is SGHRS and CDR2 is YFSETQ. The CDR3 DNA reads TGCGCCAGCAGCTTGGATGGGGGACCTAGCACAGATACGCAGTATTTT. It specifies CASSLDGGPSTDTQYF.

V and J are TRBV7-2 and TRBJ1-2, with D tentatively TRBD1 (6 bases). This CDR3 region has 18 residues. Trimming stripped 1 base from V and 1 base from J, with 19 bases between. Germline V gene lookup returns CDR1 SGHTA and CDR2 FQGNSA. The CDR3 loop reads CASSLVLAPGHYNYGYTF. CDR3 DNA: TGTGCCAGCAGCTTAGTTCTAGCCCCGGGACATTATAACTATGGCTACACCTTC.

The CDR3 here is CASSYSSGRVPDTQYF. CDR3 DNA: TGTGCCAGCAGTTACTCTAGCGGGAGGGTGCCAGATACGCAGTATTTT. The chain recombines TRBV6-5 with TRBJ2-3; 11 bases fit TRBD2. V trimming: 0 bases; J trimming: 4 bases; junction bases outside the gene matches: 3. The CDR3 sequence is 16 residues long. The V gene's germline CDR1 is MNHEY and CDR2 SVGAGI.

The CDR3 spells CASSQGVTAANTGELFF. The CDR3 region has the DNA TGTGCCAGCAGCCAAGGGGTGACTGCCGCGAACACCGGGGAGCTGTTTTTT. V usage is TRBV3-1 (or the pseudogene TRBV3-2) and J usage is TRBJ2-2, with D unresolved. V lost 1 base to trimming and J lost 0 bases, with 12 bases between them. The CDR3 covers 17 residues. Germline assignment: CDR1 LGHDT and CDR2 YNNKEL (reference sequence).

The chain's CDR3 is CASSLSIIRTGFQNHEQFF. The CDR3 bases are TGTGCCAGCAGTTTATCTATCATAAGGACAGGGTTTCAGAATCATGAGCAGTTCTTC. This chain joins TRBV27 and TRBJ2-1; 8 bases fit TRBD1. J gave up 8 bases and V 0 bases, and 18 bases lay outside the gene matches. The CDR3 runs to 19 residues. Germline CDR1 reads MNHEY; CDR2 reads SMNVEV (reference sequence).

The rearrangement uses TRBV29-1 and TRBJ1-3; the D gene is possibly TRBD1 (5 bases). V lost 0 bases and J lost 8, with 11 bases in between. Germline CDR1 and CDR2: SQVTM and ANQGSEA. The CDR3 totals 13 residues. The CDR3 reads CSVEDRVKDTIYF. DNA for the CDR3: TGCAGCGTTGAAGACAGGGTTAAGGACACCATATATTTT.

This rearrangement joins TRBV14 to TRBJ1-1; D is undetermined. Germline CDR1 reads SGHDN; CDR2 reads FVKESK. Between the trimmed V and J ends, which lost 1 base and 7 bases, there was a span of 4 bases. CDR3 size: 11 residues. CDR3 bases: TGTGCCAGCAGCCAAGGGGTTGAAGCTTTCTTT. Amino acid sequence: CASSQGVEAFF.

V and J are TRBV5-1 and TRBJ2-3, with D possibly being TRBD2 (6 bases). The germline V gene encodes CDR1 SGHRS and CDR2 YFSETQ. This CDR3 is built from 16 residues. Trimming stripped 0 bases from V and 1 base from J, with 12 bases between. This CDR3 reads CASSLVGGAGTDTQYF. The CDR3 nucleotides read TGCGCCAGCAGCTTGGTGGGGGGTGCCGGCACAGATACGCAGTATTTT.

Written as DNA, the CDR3 is TGTGCCTGGAGTGGCGGGACTCTTAGCTCTGGAAACACCATATATTTT. Its translation: CAWSGGTLSSGNTIYF. This rearrangement joins TRBV30 to TRBJ1-3, with a possible D match to TRBD1 (5 bases). The V end lost 1 base, the J end lost 0 bases, and 13 bases lay between the germline ends. In germline, CDR1 is GTSNPN, CDR2 SVGIG (reference sequence). This CDR3 region has 16 residues.

This sequence joins TRBV2 and TRBJ2-3; 7 nucleotides match TRBD1. Germline lookup yields CDR1 SNHLY and CDR2 FYNNEI. This CDR3 spans 14 amino acids. V was clipped by 4 bases and J by 3 bases; unmatched bases: 4. The CDR3 DNA reads as TGTGCCAGCAGTGGACAGGGTGAAACAGATACGCAGTATTTT. This sequence encodes CASSGQGETDTQYF.

The J gene is TRBJ2-7, the V gene TRBV28, with D possibly called TRBD1 or TRBD2 (5 bases each). CDR1 is MDHEN, CDR2 SYDVKM, per germline. The CDR3 extends over 15 amino acids. Trimming shortened V by 4 bases and J by 3 bases, and 16 bases separated the two germline ends. CDR3 loop: CASSSSGDGRYEQYF. CDR3 DNA: TGTGCCAGCAGTTCCTCCGGGGACGGACGCTACGAGCAGTACTTC.

The V call is TRBV2, the J call TRBJ2-7, with D perhaps TRBD1 or TRBD2 (5 bases each). V was cut by 3 bases and J by 7 bases, with 13 bases left in between. CDR1 and CDR2 from the germline V gene are SNHLY and FYNNEI. The CDR3 consists of 13 residues. Here the CDR3 DNA reads TGTGCCAGCAGTGATATCGGGACGGTTGAGCAGTACTTC. It yields the protein CASSDIGTVEQYF.

V usage is TRBV19 and J usage is TRBJ1-4, with 7 bases aligning to TRBD1. The CDR3 length is 14 residues. Germline loops: CDR1 LNHDA, CDR2 SQIVND (reference sequence). V was clipped by 7 bases and J by 3 bases; unmatched bases: 5. The CDR3 loop is CASNTGTANEKLFF. The CDR3 DNA is TGTGCCAGTAATACCGGGACAGCTAATGAAAAACTGTTTTTT.

The chain recombines TRBV11-2 with TRBJ2-1, with D unclear. The CDR3 consists of 14 residues. Looked up from germline, CDR1 is SGHAT and CDR2 is FQNNGV. The ends were cut back, 3 bases at V and 1 base at J, with 7 bases in the middle. CDR3 loop: CASSLTPSYNEQFF. The CDR3 DNA follows: TGTGCCAGCAGCTTGACACCTTCCTACAATGAGCAGTTCTTC. Using reference TRBV11-2 and TRBJ2-1 for the parts outside the CDR3, the full variable domain is EAGVAQSPRYKIIEKRQSVAFWCNPISGHATLYWYQQILGQGPKLLIQFQNNGVVDDSQLPKDRFSAERLKGVDSTLKIQPAKLEDSAVYLCASSLTPSYNEQFFGPGTRLTVL.

The chain has TRBV2 and TRBJ2-7, with TRBD1 matching 10 bases. Germline V lookup: CDR1 SNHLY, CDR2 FYNNEI. The CDR3 is made up of 14 amino acids. J was trimmed by 1 base and V by 8 bases; bases with no gene match: 5. The CDR3 reads CASAGTGVSYEQYF. The CDR3 DNA reads TGTGCCAGCGCCGGGACAGGGGTTTCCTACGAGCAGTACTTC.

In DNA, the CDR3 is TGTGCCAGCAGCTTATCTTATAACTACGAGCAGTACTTC. This codes for CASSLSYNYEQYF. This sequence joins TRBV7-2 and TRBJ2-7; D unclear. The CDR3 loop spans 13 amino acids. Per germline, CDR1 SGHTA and CDR2 FQGNSA. Trimming shortened V by 2 bases and J by 3 bases, and 8 bases separated the two germline ends.

The chain employs TRBV3-1 (or the pseudogene TRBV3-2) and TRBJ1-4; the D gene is possibly TRBD1 (5 bases). CDR3 length: 15 amino acids. Germline loops: CDR1 LGHDT, CDR2 YNNKEL (reference sequence). The V end lost 3 bases, the J end lost 0 bases, and 8 bases lay between the germline ends. The CDR3: CASSHRVATNEKLFF. The DNA for the CDR3 is TGTGCCAGCAGCCACAGGGTTGCAACTAATGAAAAACTGTTTTTT.

The genes are TRBV3-1 (or the pseudogene TRBV3-2) and TRBJ2-3, with 8 bases aligning to TRBD2. With 2 bases clipped from V and 1 base from J, the junction kept 5 bases outside the gene matches. The germline gives CDR1 LGHDT, CDR2 YNNKEL (reference sequence). This CDR3 contains 16 residues. CDR3 protein: CASSQRRAGGTDTQYF. The CDR3 DNA sequence: TGTGCCAGCAGCCAAAGACGAGCGGGGGGCACAGATACGCAGTATTTT.

The chain joins TRBV18 to TRBJ1-4, with TRBD1 identical over 7 bases. V shed 4 bases and J 0 bases; nucleotides not matched to a gene: 5. This CDR3 is built from 16 residues. CDR1 and CDR2 from the germline V gene are KGHSH and LQKENI. DNA of the CDR3: TGTGCCAGCTCACTAGACAGGGTTGCAACTAATGAAAAACTGTTTTTT. This codes for CASSLDRVATNEKLFF. Full variable domain (outside the CDR3, taken from reference TRBV18 and TRBJ1-4): NAGVMQNPRHLVRRRGQEARLRCSPMKGHSHVYWYRQLPEEGLKFMVYLQKENIIDESGMPKERFSAEFPKEGPSILRIQQVVRGDSAAYFCASSLDRVATNEKLFFGSGTQLSVL.

The chain joins TRBV15 to TRBJ2-3; D gene unclear. The CDR3 is made up of 17 amino acids. Germline V lookup: CDR1 LNHNV, CDR2 YYDKDF (reference sequence). Deletions cut 3 bases from V and 1 base from J, with 17 bases between. The CDR3 region has the DNA TGTGCCACCAGCAGGAGCCGTACGGTGCTCGGCACAGATACGCAGTATTTT. Its protein product is CATSRSRTVLGTDTQYF.

The rearrangement joins TRBV2 to TRBJ1-3; no reliable D call. V lost 7 bases and J 6 bases, leaving 13 bases between the germline ends. The CDR3 loop spans 13 amino acids. Germline CDR1 and CDR2: SNHLY and FYNNEI. CDR3 protein: CASTDLRENTIYF. CDR3 in DNA: TGTGCCAGCACCGACCTGAGGGAAAACACCATATATTTT.

The chain employs TRBV28 and TRBJ1-2, with a tentative D call TRBD1 (6 bases). The CDR3 has 14 residues. V was cut by 6 bases and J by 0 bases, with 11 bases left in between. Germline values: CDR1 MDHEN, CDR2 SYDVKM. The CDR3 loop is CASRRQATNYGYTF. CDR3 DNA: TGTGCCAGCAGAAGACAGGCCACTAACTATGGCTACACCTTC.